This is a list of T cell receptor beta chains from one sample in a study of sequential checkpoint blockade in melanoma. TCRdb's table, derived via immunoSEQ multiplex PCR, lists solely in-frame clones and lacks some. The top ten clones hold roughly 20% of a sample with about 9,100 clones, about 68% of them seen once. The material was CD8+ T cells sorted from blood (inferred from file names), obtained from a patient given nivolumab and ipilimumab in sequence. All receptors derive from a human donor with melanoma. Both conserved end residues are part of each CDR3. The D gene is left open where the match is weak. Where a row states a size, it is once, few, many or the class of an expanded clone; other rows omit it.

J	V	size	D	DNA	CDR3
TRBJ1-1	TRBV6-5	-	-	TGTGCCAGCAGTTACGGGCAGGCGAACACTGAAGCTTTCTTT	CASSYGQANTEAFF
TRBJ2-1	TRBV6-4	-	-	TGTGCCAGCAGTGACGGGGCTAGCGATGTGGATGAGCAGTTCTTC	CASSDGASDVDEQFF
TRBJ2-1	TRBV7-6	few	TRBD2	TGTGCCAGCACCGGGACTAGCTACGGTGAGCAGTTCTTC	CASTGTSYGEQFF
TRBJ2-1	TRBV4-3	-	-	TGCGCCAGCAGCCAATTCTGGGAGCGGAACAATGAGCAGTTCTTC	CASSQFWERNNEQFF
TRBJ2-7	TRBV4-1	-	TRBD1	TGTGCCAGCAGCCAAGATGAGCCCGACAGGGCCTACGAGCAGTACTTC	CASSQDEPDRAYEQYF
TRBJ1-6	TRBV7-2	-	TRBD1	TGTGCCAGCAGCCTAAACAGGGGTCCTTATAGCAGTTCATCCCTCCACTTT	CASSLNRGPYSSSSLHF
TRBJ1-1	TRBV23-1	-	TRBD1	TGCGCCAGCAGTCAGCCTACGGGACAGACCCACCGGGACACTGAAGCTTTCTTT	CASSQPTGQTHRDTEAFF
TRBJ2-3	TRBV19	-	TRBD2	TGTGCCAGTAGGACTAGCGGCACAGATACGCAGTATTTT	CASRTSGTDTQYF
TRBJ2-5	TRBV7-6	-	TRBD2	TGTGCCAGCAGCGGACTAGCGGGAGTCCAAGAGACCCAGTACTTC	CASSGLAGVQETQYF
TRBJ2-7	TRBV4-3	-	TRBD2	TGCGCCAGCAGCCAAGATCGGTTCGGGCCGGGGGGTTCCTACGAGCAGTACTTC	CASSQDRFGPGGSYEQYF
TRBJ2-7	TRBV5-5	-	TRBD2	TGTGCCAGCAGCTCTGGACTAGCGGGGGGTTACGAGCAGTACTTC	CASSSGLAGGYEQYF
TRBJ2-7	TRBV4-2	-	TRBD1	TGTGCCAGCAGTAGAGAGGACAGGGATGCCGACGAGCAGTACTTC	CASSREDRDADEQYF
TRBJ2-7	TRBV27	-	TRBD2	TGTGCCAGCAGTTTCGGGGCCAGCGGGGACTACGAGCAGTACTTC	CASSFGASGDYEQYF
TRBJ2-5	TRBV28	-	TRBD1	TGTGCCAGCAGTCCTTTCGGACAGGGGTCACTCCAAGAGACCCAGTACTTC	CASSPFGQGSLQETQYF
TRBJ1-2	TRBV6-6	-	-	TGTGCCAGCAGTCCCGAGGAGGGCGGAAGAATGGGGGGCTACACCTTC	CASSPEEGGRMGGYTF
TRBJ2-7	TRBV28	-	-	TGTGCCAGCAAGATGACAGACTCCTACGAGCAGTACTTC	CASKMTDSYEQYF
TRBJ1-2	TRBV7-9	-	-	TGTGCCAGCAGCTTAGGGCAGGGCGAAAATGGCTACACCTTC	CASSLGQGENGYTF
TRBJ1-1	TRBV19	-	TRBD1	TGTGCCAGTAGTATAACGGGACAGGGTACTGAAGCTTTCTTT	CASSITGQGTEAFF
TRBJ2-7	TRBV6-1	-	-	TGTGCCAGCAGTGGGCGGGGATCGTCCTACGAGCAGTACTTC	CASSGRGSSYEQYF
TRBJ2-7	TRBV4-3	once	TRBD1	TGCGCCAGCAGCCCCGGACAGGGGTCCTACGAGCAGTACTTC	CASSPGQGSYEQYF
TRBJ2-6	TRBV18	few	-	TGTGCCAGCTCACCGCGGGACGGTCTTTCTGGGGCCAACGTCCTGACTTTC	CASSPRDGLSGANVLTF
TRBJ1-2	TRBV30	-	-	TGTGCCTGGAGGGACACAAACTATGGCTACACCTTC	CAWRDTNYGYTF
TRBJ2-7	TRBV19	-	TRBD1	TGTGCCAGTAGTAGCGGGACAGGGAGTGCCTACGAGCAGTACTTC	CASSSGTGSAYEQYF
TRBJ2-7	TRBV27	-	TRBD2	TGTGCCAGCAGTTTAAACCCGGGAGGGTCGGGCGAGCAGTACTTC	CASSLNPGGSGEQYF
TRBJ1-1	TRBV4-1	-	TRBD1	TGCGCCAGCAGCCAACCGGGACAGGGGTTGAACACTGAAGCTTTCTTT	CASSQPGQGLNTEAFF
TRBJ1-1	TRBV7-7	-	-	TGTGCCAGCAGCCCTACAGAGAACACTGAAGCTTTCTTT	CASSPTENTEAFF
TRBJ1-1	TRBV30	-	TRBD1	TGTGCCTGGAGTGTAGTCGAGGACAGGGGGCCACTGAACACTGAAGCTTTCTTT	CAWSVVEDRGPLNTEAFF
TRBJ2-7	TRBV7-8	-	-	TGTGCCAGCACCCAAGAGGGAGGGGGATCAATCTACGAGCAGTACTTC	CASTQEGGGSIYEQYF
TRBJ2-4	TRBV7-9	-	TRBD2	TGTGCCACGAGAGGGGATAGCGGGGGGCCAGGAAACATTCAGTACTTC	CATRGDSGGPGNIQYF
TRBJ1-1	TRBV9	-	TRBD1	TGTGCCAGCAGCGTAGCCTACAGGGGATGGAACACTGAAGCTTTCTTT	CASSVAYRGWNTEAFF
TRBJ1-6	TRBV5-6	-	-	TGTGCCAGCAGCTCAACCCGGGAGTTCCCGAATAATTCACCCCTCCACTTT	CASSSTREFPNNSPLHF
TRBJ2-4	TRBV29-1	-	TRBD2	TGCAGCGTTGAAGGCGGGGGGGACATTCAGTACTTC	CSVEGGGDIQYF
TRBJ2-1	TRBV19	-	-	TGTGCCAGTAGTATCGGGGACTTCTACAATGAGCAGTTCTTC	CASSIGDFYNEQFF
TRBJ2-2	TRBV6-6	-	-	TGTGCCAGCAGTTACATAGCGAGCACCGGGGAGCTGTTTTTT	CASSYIASTGELFF
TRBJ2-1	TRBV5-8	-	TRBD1	TGTGCCAGCAGCTTGTCTACAGGGGTTAGCTCCTACAATGAGCAGTTCTTC	CASSLSTGVSSYNEQFF
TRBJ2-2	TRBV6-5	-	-	TGTGCCAGCCGGTCCGGACAAAGGGACACCGGGGAGCTGTTTTTT	CASRSGQRDTGELFF
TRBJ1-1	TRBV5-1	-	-	TGCGCCAGCAGCTTGGCCGCGGGACCGAACACTGAAGCTTTCTTT	CASSLAAGPNTEAFF
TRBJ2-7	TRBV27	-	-	TGTGCCAGCAGTCCCCAGGGATTGTCCTACGAGCAGTACTTC	CASSPQGLSYEQYF
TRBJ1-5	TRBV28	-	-	TGTGCCAGCAGTTTAAGCTCGGCGGGAGAAAGTCAGCCCCAGCATTTT	CASSLSSAGESQPQHF
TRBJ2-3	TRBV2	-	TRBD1	TGTGCCAGCAGTCAGGGGGCAGGAGGCACAGATACGCAGTATTTT	CASSQGAGGTDTQYF
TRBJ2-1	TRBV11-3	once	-	TGTGCCAGCAGCTCTAGGGGGGGGCTGAATGAGCAGTTCTTC	CASSSRGGLNEQFF
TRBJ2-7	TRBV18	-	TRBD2	TGTGCCAGCTCACCAGCTAGCGGGAGTCCCTACGAGCAGTACTTC	CASSPASGSPYEQYF
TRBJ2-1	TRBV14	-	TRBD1	TGTGCCAGCAGCCAACCGGGACAGGGATACAATGAGCAGTTCTTC	CASSQPGQGYNEQFF
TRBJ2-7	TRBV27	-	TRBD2	TGTGCCAGCAAACCCCGGGACTACTCCTACGAGCAGTACTTC	CASKPRDYSYEQYF
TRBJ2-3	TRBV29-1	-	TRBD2	TGCAGCGTTGAAGCACTGACTAGCCGAATTGGAACAGATACGCAGTATTTT	CSVEALTSRIGTDTQYF
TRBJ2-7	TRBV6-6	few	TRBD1	TGTGCCAGCAGTTCGTTACAGGGGCTGCGGTACGAGCAGTACTTC	CASSSLQGLRYEQYF
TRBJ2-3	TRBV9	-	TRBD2	TGTGCCAGCAGCTTTAGCGGGGGGGGCACAGATACGCAGTATTTT	CASSFSGGGTDTQYF
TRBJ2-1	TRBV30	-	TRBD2	TGTGCCTGGAGTGGGGTCGGGAGGGCCGGAACAATTGAGCAGTTCTTC	CAWSGVGRAGTIEQFF
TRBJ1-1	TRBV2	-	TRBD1	TGTGCCAGCAGTACAGGGGGGTTGAACACTGAAGCTTTCTTT	CASSTGGLNTEAFF
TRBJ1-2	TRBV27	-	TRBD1	TGTGCCAGCAGTTTAAGTGCAGGGGGCATAAACTATGGCTACACCTTC	CASSLSAGGINYGYTF